The source of this TCR beta chain is a study of shared clonotypes between healthy human individuals (dated by TCRdb to 2018 to 2021). For context, the study as a whole: The cohort included three men and a couple of women between 18 and 49 years of age. For each donor, three plates each were used for CD4 naive and CD4 memory, two plates were used for CD8 naive, and one plate was used for CD8 memory. Blood TCR repertoires of four to six healthy adults were deeply sequenced to estimate repertoire size and the extent of clonotype sharing between individuals. Different laboratories and diverse techniques were used to prepare libraries and sequence TCR repertoires, to increase sequencing depth and limit assay-specific biases. Per donor, leukapheresis produced somewhere between about 0.8 and 9 billion PBMCs.

CD8 naive samples consisted of CD45RO-negative cells that were positively selected for CCR7, yielding a CD45RA+CCR7+ population without TemRA cells. Healthy HIV-negative adults with no recently reported acute infections or vaccinations were included as donors. Every donor was a Caucasian adult residing in Nashville, Tennessee, USA. Blood was obtained by leukapheresis, after which PBMCs were separated by Ficoll-Histopaque density gradient centrifugation and cryopreserved in liquid nitrogen vapor phase. Analytical flow cytometry was used to check the purity and quantity of every magnetically sorted T cell population. Genomic DNA was isolated from every sorted fraction and measured by UV absorbance on a Nanodrop 2000c. A note on this clone: This receptor's antigen is unknown. There are no base qualities to consult, and no much larger clone falls within one base.

CDR1 and CDR2 were assigned from the germline V gene (reference sequence) as LNHNV and YYDKDF. The germline ends are 6 bases apart after V is trimmed by 3 bases and J by 7 bases. The CDR3 starts with the cysteine, ends with the phenylalanine, and has 11 residues. Only the CDR3 portion is preserved as DNA: 33 bases, with reading frame beginning at the first base. The investigation overall reported the following: Sampling was limited to blood, and TCR repertoires in tissue likely differ from TCR repertoires in blood. Compared with non-shared clonotypes, the clonotypes found in all four sorted-subset donors had higher generation probabilities. Pairwise subsampling led to the expectation that sequencing depth would affect the degree of clonotype sharing among donors. Estimated clonotype richness was generally larger for naive than for memory subsets. Because the study included only a small number of donors, the genetic and exposure-history diversity represented was limited. Across several donors, approximately 4.6% of naive CD4, around 3.3% of naive CD8, around 2.5% of memory CD4, and approximately 0.42% of memory CD8 clonotypes were shared. Rarefaction of sorted-subset datasets indicated incomplete sequencing despite the large sequencing depth.

Using the deep immunoSEQ assay, multiplex PCR amplified TCR CDR3 regions from genomic DNA. Genomic DNA extracted from each cell subset was distributed evenly over all wells of several immunoSEQ 96-well plates, and each plate served as one replicate. Each replicate PCR for sorted subsets received about 210 ng genomic DNA, equal to tens of thousands of T cell genomes. Purified libraries were quantified with a Qubit 3.0 fluorometer, sized on a Bioanalyzer 2100, and re-quantified with the KAPA Library Quantification kit. Every immunoSEQ 96-well plate was sequenced on a dedicated single-read 150-cycle Illumina NextSeq 550 flow cell. The source study handled its data this way. Because the immunoSEQ output included only junctional sequences and no quality scores, the filtering could not be the same as the filtering used for full-length reads. To assign V/J genes and CDR3, sequences were annotated against IMGT germline references using PyIR, a Python wrapper for IgBLAST v1.9. Any read was removed if the V/J assignment was weak (E-value above 1e-6), the CDR3 was missing, or the read contained stop codons, out-of-frame junctions, or ambiguous translated residues. A V3J clonotype was defined by an identical inferred V gene, J gene, and CDR3 amino acid sequence. The percentage overlap between two repertoires was calculated by dividing the number of shared unique clonotypes by the size of the smaller repertoire. RTK rarefaction, the Chao1 estimator, and Recon v2.1 estimates of unobserved clonotypes were used to assess repertoire richness. Generation probabilities were computed with OLGA for all TCRbeta clonotypes obtained by the gDNA method from several donors. TCRdb stores this immuneACCESS table with in-frame sequences only. Part of the clones is absent; in the studies checked, under half of the shortfall reflects unresolved V genes, and no reason is known for the rest. V, J and clone size are taken as reported in that table, and D and trimming were inferred from the DNA itself. This sample lists about 590,000 clones; about 95% were detected once. The ten largest account for 0.11% of the sample.

Sequencing used naive CD8+ T cells sorted from blood. The cell subset or site label, read with the paper, signifies: CD45RA+CCR7+. This sequence originates from a woman younger than 45 in good health. The chain couples TRBV15 to TRBJ1-1, with the D gene not confidently named. In nucleotides, the sequence is TGTGCCACCAGCAGCGGGGATGAAGCTTTCTTT. It translates to CATSSGDEAFF.